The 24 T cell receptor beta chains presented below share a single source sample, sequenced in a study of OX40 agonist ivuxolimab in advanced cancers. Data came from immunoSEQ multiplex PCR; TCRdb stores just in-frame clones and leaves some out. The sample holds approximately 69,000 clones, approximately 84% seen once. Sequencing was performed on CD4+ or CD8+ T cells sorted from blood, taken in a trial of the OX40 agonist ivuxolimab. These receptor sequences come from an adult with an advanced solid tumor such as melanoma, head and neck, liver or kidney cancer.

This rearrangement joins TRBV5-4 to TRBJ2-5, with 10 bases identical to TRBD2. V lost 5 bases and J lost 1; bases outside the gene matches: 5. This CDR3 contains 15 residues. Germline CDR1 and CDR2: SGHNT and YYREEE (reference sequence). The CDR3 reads CASSSQREGQETQYF. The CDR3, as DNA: TGTGCCAGCAGTAGTCAGCGGGAGGGCCAAGAGACCCAGTACTTC.

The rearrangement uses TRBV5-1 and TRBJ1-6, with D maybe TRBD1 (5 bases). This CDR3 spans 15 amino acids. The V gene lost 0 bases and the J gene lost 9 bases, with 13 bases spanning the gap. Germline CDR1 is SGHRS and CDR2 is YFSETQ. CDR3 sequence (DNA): TGCGCCAGCAGCTTGGCCGGCGGGGCTGTTTCACCCCTCCACTTT. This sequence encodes CASSLAGGAVSPLHF.

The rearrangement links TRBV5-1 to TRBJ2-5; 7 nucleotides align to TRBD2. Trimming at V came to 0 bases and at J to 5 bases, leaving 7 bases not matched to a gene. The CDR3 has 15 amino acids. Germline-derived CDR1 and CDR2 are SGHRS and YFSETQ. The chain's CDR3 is CASSLVSGVAETQYF. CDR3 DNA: TGCGCCAGCAGCTTGGTGAGCGGGGTAGCGGAGACCCAGTACTTC.

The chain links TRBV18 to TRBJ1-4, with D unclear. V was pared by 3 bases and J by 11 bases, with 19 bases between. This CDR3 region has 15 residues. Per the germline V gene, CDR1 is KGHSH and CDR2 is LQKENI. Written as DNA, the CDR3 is TGTGCCAGCTCACCTTCCGACGGCCCCTCCCGGAAACTGTTTTTT. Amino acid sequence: CASSPSDGPSRKLFF.

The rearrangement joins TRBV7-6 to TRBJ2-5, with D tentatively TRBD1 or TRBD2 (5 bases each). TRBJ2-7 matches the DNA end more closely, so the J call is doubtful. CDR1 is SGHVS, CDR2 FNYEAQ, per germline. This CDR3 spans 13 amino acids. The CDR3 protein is CASSLGPNYEQYF. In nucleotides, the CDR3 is TGTGCCAGCAGCTTGGGACCGAACTACGAGCAGTACTTC.

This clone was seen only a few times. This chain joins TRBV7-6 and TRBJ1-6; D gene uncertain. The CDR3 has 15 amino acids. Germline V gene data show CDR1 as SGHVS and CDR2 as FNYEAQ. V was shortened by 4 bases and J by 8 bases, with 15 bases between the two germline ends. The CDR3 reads CASSSRGVLDSPLHF. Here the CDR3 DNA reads TGTGCCAGCAGCTCCCGTGGAGTCCTAGATTCACCCCTCCACTTT. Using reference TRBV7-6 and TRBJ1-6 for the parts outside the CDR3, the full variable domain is GAGVSQSPRYKVTKRGQDVALRCDPISGHVSLYWYRQALGQGPEFLTYFNYEAQQDKSGLPNDRFSAERPEGSISTLTIQRTEQRDSAMYRCASSSRGVLDSPLHFGNGTRLTVT.

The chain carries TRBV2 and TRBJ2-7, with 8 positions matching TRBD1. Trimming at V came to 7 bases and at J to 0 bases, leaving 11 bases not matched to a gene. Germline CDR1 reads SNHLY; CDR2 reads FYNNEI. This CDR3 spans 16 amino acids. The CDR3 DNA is TGTGCCAGCAAGAGGGGGGACAGGTTTTACTCCTACGAGCAGTACTTC. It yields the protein CASKRGDRFYSYEQYF.

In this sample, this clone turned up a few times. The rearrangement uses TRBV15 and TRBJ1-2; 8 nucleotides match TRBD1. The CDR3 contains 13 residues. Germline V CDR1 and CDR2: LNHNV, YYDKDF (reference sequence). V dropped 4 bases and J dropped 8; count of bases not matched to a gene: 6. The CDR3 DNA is TGTGCCACCAGCATCAGGACAGGGTCAGGCTACACCTTC. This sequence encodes CATSIRTGSGYTF.

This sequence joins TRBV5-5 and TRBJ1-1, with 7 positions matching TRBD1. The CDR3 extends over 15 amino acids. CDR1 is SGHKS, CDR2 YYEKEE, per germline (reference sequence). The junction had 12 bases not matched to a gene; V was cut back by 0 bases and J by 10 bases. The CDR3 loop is CASSLVSQGGASAFF. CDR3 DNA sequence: TGTGCCAGCAGCTTGGTGAGTCAAGGGGGCGCGTCAGCTTTCTTT.

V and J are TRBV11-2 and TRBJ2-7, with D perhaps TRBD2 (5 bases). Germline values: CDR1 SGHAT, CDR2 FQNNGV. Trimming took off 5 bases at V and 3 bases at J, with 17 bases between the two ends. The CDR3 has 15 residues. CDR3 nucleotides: TGTGCCAGCAGCCTAGGCGGCGGGCCGGGCTACGAGCAGTACTTC. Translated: CASSLGGGPGYEQYF. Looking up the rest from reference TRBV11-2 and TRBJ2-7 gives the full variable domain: EAGVAQSPRYKIIEKRQSVAFWCNPISGHATLYWYQQILGQGPKLLIQFQNNGVVDDSQLPKDRFSAERLKGVDSTLKIQPAKLEDSAVYLCASSLGGGPGYEQYFGPGTRLTVT.

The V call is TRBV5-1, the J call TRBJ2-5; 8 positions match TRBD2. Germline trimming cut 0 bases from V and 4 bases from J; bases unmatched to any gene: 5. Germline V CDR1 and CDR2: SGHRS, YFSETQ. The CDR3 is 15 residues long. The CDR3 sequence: CASSLASGGGETQYF. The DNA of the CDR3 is TGCGCCAGCAGCTTGGCCAGCGGGGGTGGAGAGACCCAGTACTTC.

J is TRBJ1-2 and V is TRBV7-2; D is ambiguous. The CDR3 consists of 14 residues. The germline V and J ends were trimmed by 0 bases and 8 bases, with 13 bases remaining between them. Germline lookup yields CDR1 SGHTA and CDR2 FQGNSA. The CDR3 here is CASSLAPRGPGYTF. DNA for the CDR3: TGTGCCAGCAGCTTAGCGCCCCGAGGTCCCGGCTACACCTTC.

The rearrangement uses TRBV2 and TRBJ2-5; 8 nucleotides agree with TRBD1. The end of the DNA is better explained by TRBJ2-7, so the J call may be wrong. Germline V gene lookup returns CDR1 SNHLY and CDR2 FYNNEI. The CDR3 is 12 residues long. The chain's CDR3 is CASSWTGPEQYF. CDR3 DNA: TGTGCCAGCAGTTGGACAGGGCCCGAGCAGTACTTC.

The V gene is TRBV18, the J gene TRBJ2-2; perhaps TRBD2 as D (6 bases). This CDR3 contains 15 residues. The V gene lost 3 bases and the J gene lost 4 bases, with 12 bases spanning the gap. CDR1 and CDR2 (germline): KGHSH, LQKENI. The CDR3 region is CASSPEGAGTGELFF. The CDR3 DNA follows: TGTGCCAGCTCACCGGAGGGCGCGGGCACCGGGGAGCTGTTTTTT.

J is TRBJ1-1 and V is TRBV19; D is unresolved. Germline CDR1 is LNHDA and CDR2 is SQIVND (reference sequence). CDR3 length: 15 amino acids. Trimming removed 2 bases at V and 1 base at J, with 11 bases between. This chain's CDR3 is CASSINEATNTEAFF. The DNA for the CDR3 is TGTGCCAGTAGTATAAACGAGGCGACGAACACTGAAGCTTTCTTT.

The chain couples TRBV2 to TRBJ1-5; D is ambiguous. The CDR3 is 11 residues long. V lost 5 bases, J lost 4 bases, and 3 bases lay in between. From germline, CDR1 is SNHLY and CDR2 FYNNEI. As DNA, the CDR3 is TGTGCCAGCAGTTTTAATCAGCCCCAGCATTTT. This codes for CASSFNQPQHF.

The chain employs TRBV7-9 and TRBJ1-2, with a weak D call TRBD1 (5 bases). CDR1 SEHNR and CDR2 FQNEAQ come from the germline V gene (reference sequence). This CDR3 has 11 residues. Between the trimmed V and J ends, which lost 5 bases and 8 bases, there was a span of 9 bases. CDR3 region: CASSRQGGYTF. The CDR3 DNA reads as TGTGCCAGCAGCCGGCAGGGAGGCTACACCTTC.

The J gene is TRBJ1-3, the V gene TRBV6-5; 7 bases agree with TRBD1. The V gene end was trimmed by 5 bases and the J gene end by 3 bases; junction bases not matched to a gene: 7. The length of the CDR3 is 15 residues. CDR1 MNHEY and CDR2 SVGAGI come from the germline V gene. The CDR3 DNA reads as TGTGCCAGCAGTCTCGTCGGGACAGTTGGAAACACCATATATTTT. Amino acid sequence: CASSLVGTVGNTIYF.

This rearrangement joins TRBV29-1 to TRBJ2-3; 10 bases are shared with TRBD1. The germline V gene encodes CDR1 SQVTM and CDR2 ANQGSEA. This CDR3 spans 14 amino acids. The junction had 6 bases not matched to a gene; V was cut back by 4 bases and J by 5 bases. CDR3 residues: CSVVRDRGIDTQYF. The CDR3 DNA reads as TGCAGCGTTGTCCGGGACAGGGGAATAGATACGCAGTATTTT.

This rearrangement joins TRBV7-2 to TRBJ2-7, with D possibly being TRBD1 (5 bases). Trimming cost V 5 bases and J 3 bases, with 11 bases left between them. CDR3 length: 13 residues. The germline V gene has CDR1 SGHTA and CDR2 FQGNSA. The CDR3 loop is CASSPTDNYEQYF. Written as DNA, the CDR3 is TGTGCCAGCAGCCCCACGGACAACTACGAGCAGTACTTC. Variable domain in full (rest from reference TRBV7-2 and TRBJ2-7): GAGVSQSPSNKVTEKGKDVELRCDPISGHTALYWYRQSLGQGLEFLIYFQGNSAPDKSGLPSDRFSAERTGGSVSTLTIQRTQQEDSAVYLCASSPTDNYEQYFGPGTRLTVT.

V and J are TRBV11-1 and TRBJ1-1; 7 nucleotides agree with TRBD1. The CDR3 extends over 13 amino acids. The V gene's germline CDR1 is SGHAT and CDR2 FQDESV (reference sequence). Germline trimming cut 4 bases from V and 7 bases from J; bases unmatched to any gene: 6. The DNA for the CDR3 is TGTGCCAGCAGCTGGGGACAGCCTAATGAAGCTTTCTTT. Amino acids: CASSWGQPNEAFF. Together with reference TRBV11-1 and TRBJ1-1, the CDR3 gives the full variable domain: EAEVAQSPRYKITEKSQAVAFWCDPISGHATLYWYRQILGQGPELLVQFQDESVVDDSQLPKDRFSAERLKGVDSTLKIQPAELGDSAMYLCASSWGQPNEAFFGQGTRLTVV.

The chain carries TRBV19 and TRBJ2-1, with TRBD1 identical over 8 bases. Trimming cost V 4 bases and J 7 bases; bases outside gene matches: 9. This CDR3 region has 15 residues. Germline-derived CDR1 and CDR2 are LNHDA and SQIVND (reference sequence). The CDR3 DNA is TGTGCCAGTAGTACGCGGGACAGGCCCAATAATGAGCAGTTCTTC. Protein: CASSTRDRPNNEQFF.

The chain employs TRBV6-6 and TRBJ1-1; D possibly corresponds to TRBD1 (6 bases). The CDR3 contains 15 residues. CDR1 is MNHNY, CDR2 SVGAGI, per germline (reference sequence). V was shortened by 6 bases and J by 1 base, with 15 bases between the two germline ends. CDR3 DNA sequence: TGTGCCAGCAGCTTTTTCACAGGGCCGAACACTGAAGCTTTCTTT. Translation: CASSFFTGPNTEAFF.

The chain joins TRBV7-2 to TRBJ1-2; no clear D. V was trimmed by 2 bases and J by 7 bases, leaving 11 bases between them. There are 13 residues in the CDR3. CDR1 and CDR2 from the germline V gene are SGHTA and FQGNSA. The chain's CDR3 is CASSLRDYAGYTF. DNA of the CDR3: TGTGCCAGCAGCTTACGAGACTATGCTGGCTACACCTTC.